Reported below is one T cell receptor (beta chain). This record belongs to a study of PD-L1 blockade in urothelial cancer. There are 17 residues in the CDR3. The germline V gene encodes CDR1 KGHSH and CDR2 LQKENI. V was pared by 0 bases and J by 1 base, with 3 bases of the junction left unmatched. The method was immunoSEQ multiplex PCR; TCRdb's version includes in-frame clones alone and lacks a portion of them. The sample contains about 39,000 clones, about 89% of which appear only once. Sequenced here: PBMCs, sampled around atezolizumab (anti-PD-L1) treatment. This receptor was taken from a man in his fifties or sixties with urothelial cancer. This chain links TRBV18 with TRBJ2-6; TRBD1 matches at 7 bases. The CDR3 sequence is CASSPPARGSGANVLTF. CDR3 nucleotide sequence: TGTGCCAGCTCACCACCGGCCAGGGGGTCTGGGGCCAACGTCCTGACTTTC.